The rows below give T cell receptor beta chains drawn from one sample of a study of cytomegalovirus exposure and HLA in healthy donors. The assay was immunoSEQ multiplex PCR, and TCRdb's table has in-frame clones only and misses some. The profile covers 100,000 or so clones, with approximately 94% appearing a single time and almost 0.9% taken by the ten largest. What was sequenced was PBMCs. These TCRs come from a woman younger than 35 in good health and CMV-seronegative. The CDR3 runs from the conserved cysteine through the conserved F or W. D genes are given only for firm matches. Not every row has a clone size; where given, it reads once, few, many or a size class.

.,TRBD1,TRBV30,TRBJ1-2,CAWSGPITGARGDYTF,TGTGCCTGGAGTGGACCGATAACAGGGGCACGCGGTGACTACACCTTC
.,.,TRBV19,TRBJ1-5,CASSISQGPNQPQHF,TGTGCCAGTAGTATTTCCCAGGGGCCCAATCAGCCCCAGCATTTT
.,TRBD1,TRBV9,TRBJ1-4,CASSPRQGDEKLFF,TGTGCCAGCAGCCCACGACAGGGGGATGAAAAACTGTTTTTT
once,TRBD1,TRBV18,TRBJ2-4,CASSQPGTGVIQYF,TGTGCCAGCTCGCAACCCGGGACAGGGGTAATTCAGTACTTC
.,.,TRBV5-4,TRBJ1-5,CASSFGGNNQPQHF,TGTGCCAGCAGCTTCGGGGGGAACAATCAGCCCCAGCATTTT
.,TRBD1,TRBV4-1,TRBJ1-3,CASSPGQGPNSGNTIYF,TGCGCCAGCAGCCCCGGACAGGGGCCTAACTCTGGAAACACCATATATTTT
.,TRBD1,TRBV6-5,TRBJ1-2,CASSYAGTVPNYGYTF,TGTGCCAGCAGTTACGCCGGGACAGTACCTAACTATGGCTACACCTTC
.,TRBD1,TRBV19,TRBJ1-2,CASARDRSHYGYTF,TGTGCCAGTGCCCGGGACAGGTCTCACTATGGCTACACCTTC
.,TRBD1,TRBV2,TRBJ1-2,CASTETTGNYGYTF,TGTGCCAGCACCGAAACGACAGGGAACTATGGCTACACCTTC
.,.,TRBV5-4,TRBJ2-5,CASSFRGAEETQYF,TGTGCCAGCAGCTTCCGGGGAGCAGAAGAGACCCAGTACTTC
few,TRBD1,TRBV19,TRBJ1-1,CASSMAGGNTEAFF,TGTGCCAGTAGTATGGCAGGGGGGAACACTGAAGCTTTCTTT
.,.,TRBV14,TRBJ1-1,CASSQDGGETEAFF,TGTGCCAGCAGCCAAGACGGGGGAGAGACTGAAGCTTTCTTT
.,TRBD1,TRBV2,TRBJ1-2,CATQDRGPDYGYTF,TGTGCCACCCAGGACAGGGGGCCGGACTATGGCTACACCTTC
.,.,TRBV5-1,TRBJ2-2,CASCPGYGELFF,TGCGCCAGCTGCCCCGGGTATGGGGAGCTGTTTTTT
.,.,TRBV4-1,TRBJ2-1,CASSQDNREQFF,TGCGCCAGCAGCCAAGATAACAGGGAGCAGTTCTTC
.,.,TRBV10-2,TRBJ2-1,CASSESGGAASQFF,TGCGCCAGCAGTGAGTCCGGGGGAGCAGCTTCGCAGTTCTTC
.,.,TRBV29-1,TRBJ2-7,CSVAGEEQYF,TGCAGCGTTGCTGGGGAGGAGCAGTACTTC
.,.,TRBV14,TRBJ1-4,CASSARQGLNEKLFF,TGTGCCAGCAGCGCGCGACAAGGACTAAATGAAAAACTGTTTTTT
.,.,TRBV9,TRBJ1-3,CASRAGGSGGNTIYF,TGTGCCAGCAGGGCGGGCGGGAGCGGTGGAAACACCATATATTTT
once,.,TRBV19,TRBJ1-2,CASSGRKNYGYTF,TGTGCCAGTAGCGGCAGGAAGAACTATGGCTACACCTTC
once,TRBD1,TRBV5-1,TRBJ1-6,CASSLTTGGEGSPLHF,TGCGCCAGCAGCTTAACTACAGGGGGCGAGGGCTCACCCCTCCACTTT
once,.,TRBV19,TRBJ1-5,CASSIASGNQPQHF,TGTGCCAGTAGTATAGCGTCAGGGAATCAGCCCCAGCATTTT
.,.,TRBV15,TRBJ2-1,CATSAASGEQFF,TGTGCCACCAGCGCGGCCAGCGGGGAGCAGTTCTTC
once,TRBD1,TRBV7-2,TRBJ1-2,CASSLVHSQGGGYTF,TGTGCCAGCAGCTTAGTGCACAGTCAGGGGGGCGGCTACACCTTC
.,.,TRBV7-2,TRBJ1-1,CASSLGWTITEAFF,TGTGCCAGCAGCTTAGGGTGGACAATCACTGAAGCTTTCTTT
.,TRBD1,TRBV7-3,TRBJ2-7,CATSLLDRGHSYEQYF,TGTGCCACATCCTTACTCGACAGGGGGCACTCCTACGAGCAGTACTTC
.,.,TRBV27,TRBJ1-6,CASTQSGTLYNSPLHF,TGTGCCAGCACCCAGTCGGGGACACTTTATAATTCACCCCTCCACTTT
.,.,TRBV4-3,TRBJ2-3,CASSQAPCSPECTDTQYF,TGCGCCAGCAGCCAAGCCCCTTGTAGCCCCGAATGCACAGATACGCAGTATTTT
.,TRBD1,TRBV28,TRBJ2-1,CASSFVTGQSSPFF,TGTGCCAGCAGTTTCGTAACGGGACAGTCGTCGCCGTTCTTC
once,.,TRBV27,TRBJ2-7,CASTPPRPCGVRGEQYF,TGTGCCAGCACCCCCCCCCGACCGTGCGGGGTTCGCGGGGAGCAGTACTTC
.,TRBD2,TRBV25-1,TRBJ2-7,CASSPGGSGIEQYF,TGTGCCAGCAGTCCGGGAGGCTCGGGGATCGAGCAGTACTTC
.,TRBD1,TRBV27,TRBJ1-4,CASSFGTGFATNEKLFF,TGTGCCAGCAGTTTCGGGACAGGGTTCGCAACTAATGAAAAACTGTTTTTT
.,.,TRBV19,TRBJ1-5,CASSITEGSNQPQHF,TGTGCCAGTAGTATCACAGAAGGTAGCAATCAGCCCCAGCATTTT
.,TRBD1,TRBV11-2,TRBJ1-5,CASNAGGFNQPQHF,TGTGCCAGCAACGCAGGGGGGTTCAATCAGCCCCAGCATTTT
.,TRBD1,TRBV29-1,TRBJ1-2,CSVDATGAYGYTF,TGCAGCGTTGATGCGACAGGGGCCTATGGCTACACCTTC
.,.,TRBV6-5,TRBJ2-5,CASSVGWRETQYF,TGTGCCAGCAGTGTGGGCTGGAGGGAGACCCAGTACTTC
.,.,TRBV10-3,TRBJ2-5,CAISENSGETQYF,TGTGCCATCAGTGAAAATAGCGGTGAGACCCAGTACTTC
.,.,TRBV28,TRBJ2-7,CASGGAGSYEQYF,TGTGCCAGTGGCGGTGCGGGATCGTACGAGCAGTACTTC
.,TRBD1,TRBV9,TRBJ2-7,CASSVGTGRSEQYF,TGTGCCAGCAGCGTCGGGACAGGGAGGTCCGAGCAGTACTTC